One sample yielded the 3 T cell receptor beta chains listed below, sequenced in a study of tumor and adjacent non-tumor tissue in lung cancer. RNA was extracted from bulk tissue without any cell sorting. A modified ARM-PCR protocol with three rounds of nested PCR amplified TCRbeta. One entry per CDR3 protein, called by TCRdb with MiXCR from the multiplex PCR reads. This table has roughly 140,000 distinct CDR3 sequences, roughly 66% appearing once. The sequencing input was lung tumor tissue. All receptors come from a man in his fifties or sixties with small cell lung cancer.

This clonotype appeared many times. The CDR3 nucleotides are TGTGCCAGCAGCCCCGGACAGAACCAAGAGACCCAGTACTTC. Translation gives CASSPGQNQETQYF. The rearrangement links TRBV11-3 to TRBJ2-5, with D perhaps TRBD1 (6 bases). This CDR3 is built from 14 residues. Germline assignment: CDR1 SGHNT and CDR2 YENEEA. Trimming took 5 bases from V and 0 from J, leaving 10 bases between them.

This clonotype turned up a few times. The CDR3 nucleotides read TGTGCCAGCAGCCCATCCGGGACAGTCTCAGAGACCCAGTACTTC. Translation: CASSPSGTVSETQYF. The chain uses TRBV28 and TRBJ2-5; 7 bases match TRBD1. The CDR3 covers 15 residues. V was clipped by 6 bases and J by 4 bases; unmatched bases: 11. Germline CDR1 MDHEN, CDR2 SYDVKM.

The chain links TRBV11-1 to TRBJ2-3; no firm D call. The CDR3 is 15 residues long. Germline V CDR1 and CDR2: SGHAT, FQDESV (reference sequence). V was shortened by 2 bases and J by 7 bases, with 16 bases between the two germline ends. CDR3 residues: CASSLTSDRTNTQYF. The CDR3, as DNA: TGTGCCAGCAGCTTAACCAGCGATAGAACAAATACGCAGTATTTT.